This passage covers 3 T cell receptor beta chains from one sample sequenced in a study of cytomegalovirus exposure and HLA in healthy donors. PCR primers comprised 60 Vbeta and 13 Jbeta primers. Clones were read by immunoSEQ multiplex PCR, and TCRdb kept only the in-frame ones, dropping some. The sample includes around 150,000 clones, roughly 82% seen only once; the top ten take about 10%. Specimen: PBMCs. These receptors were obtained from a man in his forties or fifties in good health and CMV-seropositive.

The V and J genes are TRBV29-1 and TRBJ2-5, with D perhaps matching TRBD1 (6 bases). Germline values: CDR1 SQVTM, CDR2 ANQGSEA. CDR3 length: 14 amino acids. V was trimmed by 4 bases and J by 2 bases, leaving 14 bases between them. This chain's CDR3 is CSVVDPDRQETQYF. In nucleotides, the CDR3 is TGCAGCGTTGTAGACCCGGACAGACAAGAGACCCAGTACTTC.

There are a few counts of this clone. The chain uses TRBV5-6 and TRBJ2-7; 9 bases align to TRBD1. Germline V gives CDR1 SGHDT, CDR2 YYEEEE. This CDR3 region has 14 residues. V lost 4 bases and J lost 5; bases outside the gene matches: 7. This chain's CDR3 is CASSRRDRVNEQYF. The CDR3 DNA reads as TGTGCCAGCAGCCGCCGGGACAGGGTCAACGAGCAGTACTTC.

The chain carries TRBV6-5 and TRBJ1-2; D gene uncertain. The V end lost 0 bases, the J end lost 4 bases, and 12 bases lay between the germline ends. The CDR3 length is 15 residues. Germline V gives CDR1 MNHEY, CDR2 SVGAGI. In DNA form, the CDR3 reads TGTGCCAGCAGTTACTCGAGGTCGCCTCGCTATGGCTACACCTTC. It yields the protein CASSYSRSPRYGYTF.